This TCR beta chain appears in the sequencing data of a study of cytomegalovirus exposure and HLA in healthy donors. Notes on the study in general: Within a later analysis, the majority of CMV-associated TCR beta chains appeared HLA-restricted.

PCR employed 60 Vbeta and 13 Jbeta primers. In the source study's methods: A follow-up analysis tallied about 80 million unique TCR beta chains, about 11 million shared. Using immunoSEQ multiplex PCR, the repertoire was profiled, and TCRdb retains in-frame clones only, with some absent. The V and J calls and clone size come from that table; D and trimming were worked out from the DNA. There are hundreds of thousands of clones in the sample; over 70% occur only once, and roughly 2.5% lies in the top ten. Turning to this clone: As yet, its antigen is unknown.

The trim removed 5 bases at V and 0 bases at J, leaving 3 bases unmatched. Germline assignment: CDR1 SSHAT and CDR2 FNYEAQ (reference sequence). This CDR3 comprises 16 residues. The rearrangement uses TRBV7-7 and TRBJ2-1; 11 nucleotides match TRBD2. This receptor was obtained from a woman aged 55-70 years in good health and CMV-seropositive. The sample taken for sequencing was PBMCs. The CDR3, as DNA: TGTGCCAGCAGCCGACTAGCGGGAAACTCCTACAATGAGCAGTTCTTC. Protein: CASSRLAGNSYNEQFF. Full variable domain (remainder filled in from reference TRBV7-7 and TRBJ2-1): GAGVSQSPRYKVTKRGQDVTLRCDPISSHATLYWYQQALGQGPEFLTYFNYEAQPDKSGLPSDRFSAERPEGSISTLTIQRTEQRDSAMYRCASSRLAGNSYNEQFFGPGTRLTVL.